These 23 T cell receptor beta chains came from one sample sequenced in a study of T cells in Graves' hyperthyroidism and ophthalmopathy. The source material, RNA transcripts, was used to amplify TCR beta CDR3 regions. HTBI primers were the set used in a first-round RT-PCR of the TCR CDR3. TCRdb re-called the multiplex PCR reads with MiXCR, one entry per CDR3 protein. Here the sample spans 660,000 or so distinct CDR3 sequences, nearly 45% being singletons. Sequencing used peripheral blood or thyroid tissue (not recorded which). The receptor set was obtained from an adult man with Graves' disease, either hyperthyroidism or ophthalmopathy (not recorded which).

The gene calls are TRBV7-8 and TRBJ2-2, with a weak D call TRBD1 (5 bases). Germline loops: CDR1 SGHVS, CDR2 FQNEAQ. The germline V and J ends were trimmed by 5 bases and 8 bases, with 12 bases remaining between them. This CDR3 has 13 residues. The CDR3: CASSQGSTGELFF. In nucleotides, the CDR3 is TGTGCCAGCAGCCAGGGATCCACAGGGGAGCTGTTTTTT.

The chain is built from TRBV7-8 and TRBJ2-7, with D possibly matching TRBD2 (6 bases). The CDR3 contains 15 residues. V dropped 2 bases and J dropped 7 bases, with 18 bases sitting between them. Germline loops: CDR1 SGHVS, CDR2 FQNEAQ. CDR3 coding DNA: TGTGCCAGCAGCTTATGGGGCGGCGGGGTCAAAGAGCAGTACTTC. It yields the protein CASSLWGGGVKEQYF.

Comments on this clonotype: As the CDR3 is not closed by the conserved phenylalanine or tryptophan, this likely results from a read error. No DNA is shown, since the ends of the CDR3 on it are uncertain; the CDR3 is the one TCRdb lists. The chain joins TRBV29-1 to TRBJ1-2; the D segment call TRBD1 is taken from the table without a DNA check. From its first to its last residue, the CDR3 has 15 amino acids. The germline V gene encodes CDR1 SQVTM and CDR2 ANQGSEA. CDR3 loop: CSVPLGQGANYGYIL.

V gene TRBV6-6 combines with J gene TRBJ2-5, with a weak D call TRBD2 (6 bases). Trimming took off 5 bases at V and 5 bases at J, with 15 bases between the two ends. Germline V gene data show CDR1 as MNHNY and CDR2 as SVGAGI (reference sequence). This CDR3 has 14 amino acids. Written as DNA, the CDR3 is TGTGCCAGCAGTAGAGGAGGGCCGGAGGAGACCCAGTACTTC. Encoded protein: CASSRGGPEETQYF.

The J gene is TRBJ1-3, the V gene TRBV7-9, with D possibly being TRBD1 (6 bases). V dropped 3 bases and J dropped 8 bases, with 20 bases sitting between them. This CDR3 contains 16 residues. Germline V gene data show CDR1 as SEHNR and CDR2 as FQNEAQ (reference sequence). CDR3 coding DNA: TGTGCCAGCAGCTTGGACAGATTTAACTATGGCTACACCATATATTTT. This translates into CASSLDRFNYGYTIYF. Full variable domain (remainder filled in from reference TRBV7-9 and TRBJ1-3): DTGVSQNPRHKITKRGQNVTFRCDPISEHNRLYWYRQTLGQGPEFLTYFQNEAQLEKSRLLSDRFSAERPKGSFSTLEIQRTEQGDSAMYLCASSLDRFNYGYTIYFGEGSWLTVV.

This clonotype was seen a few times. V is TRBV7-9 and J is TRBJ2-6; 8 nucleotides align to TRBD1. Germline trimming cut 2 bases from V and 4 bases from J; bases unmatched to any gene: 13. Germline CDR1 and CDR2: SEHNR and FQNEAQ (reference sequence). This CDR3 spans 19 amino acids. CDR3 amino acids: CASSLPPHRGTPGANVLTF. CDR3 in DNA: TGTGCCAGCAGCTTACCCCCCCACAGGGGGACTCCCGGGGCCAACGTCCTGACTTTC.

This clonotype was counted between two and nine times. V and J are TRBV7-9 and TRBJ2-2, with D perhaps matching TRBD1 or TRBD2 (5 bases each). Germline CDR1 is SEHNR and CDR2 is FQNEAQ (reference sequence). This CDR3 is built from 17 residues. The V and J ends lost 6 bases and 4 bases respectively, with 21 bases between them. CDR3 amino acids: CASSYSRPGTGTGELFF. The CDR3 bases are TGTGCCAGCAGTTACTCGCGCCCTGGGACGGGCACCGGGGAGCTGTTTTTT. Full variable domain (remainder filled in from reference TRBV7-9 and TRBJ2-2): DTGVSQNPRHKITKRGQNVTFRCDPISEHNRLYWYRQTLGQGPEFLTYFQNEAQLEKSRLLSDRFSAERPKGSFSTLEIQRTEQGDSAMYLCASSYSRPGTGTGELFFGEGSRLTVL.

This clonotype was seen ten or more times. The chain uses TRBV29-1 and TRBJ1-1, with 7 bases lining up with TRBD1. The CDR3 loop spans 12 amino acids. Germline lookup yields CDR1 SQVTM and CDR2 ANQGSEA. The V segment lost 6 bases and the J segment 1 base; nucleotides outside the gene matches: 2. DNA of the CDR3: TGCAGCGTATGGGACAGGAACACTGAAGCTTTCTTT. Translation gives CSVWDRNTEAFF. Drawing the rest from reference TRBV29-1 and TRBJ1-1, the complete variable domain is SAVISQKPSRDICQRGTSLTIQCQVDSQVTMMFWYRQQPGQSLTLIATANQGSEATYESGFVIDKFPISRPNLTFSTLTVSNMSPEDSSIYLCSVWDRNTEAFFGQGTRLTVV.

V and J are TRBV29-1 and TRBJ1-1; weak D call: TRBD1 (5 bases). Germline V lookup: CDR1 SQVTM, CDR2 ANQGSEA. Trimming cost V 8 bases and J 2 bases, with 18 bases left between them. The CDR3 has 14 amino acids. For the CDR3, the DNA is TGCAGCAGTGAATTGGCAGGGATCAACACTGAAGCTTTCTTT. Its translation: CSSELAGINTEAFF.

Comment on this clonotype: One junction end does not reproduce the germline sequence, and a read error may be involved. The chain is built from TRBV7-7 and TRBJ1-5, with 8 bases matching TRBD1. Germline CDR1 and CDR2: SSHAT and FNYEAQ (reference sequence). This CDR3 has 14 residues. This chain's CDR3 is CASSPTGVGQPQHF. CDR3 nucleotide sequence: TGTGCTAGCAGCCCGACAGGGGTCGGTCAGCCCCAGCATTTT.

There are a few counts of this clonotype. The chain recombines TRBV6-5 with TRBJ2-7; TRBD2 matches 8 bases. The CDR3 has 14 residues. From germline, CDR1 is MNHEY and CDR2 SVGAGI. The V and J ends lost 10 bases and 6 bases, in that order; junction bases with no gene match: 14. The CDR3 is CATTPSGLAGEQYF. CDR3 nucleotides: TGTGCCACCACCCCCTCCGGACTAGCAGGCGAGCAGTACTTC.

The V gene is TRBV7-8, the J gene TRBJ1-3; TRBD1 agrees at 8 bases. The CDR3 has 15 amino acids. Germline CDR1 and CDR2: SGHVS and FQNEAQ. The J segment lost 2 bases and the V segment lost 8 bases, leaving 8 bases of the junction unmatched. This CDR3 reads CASGQGTFPGNTIYF. Here the CDR3 DNA reads TGTGCCAGCGGACAGGGTACGTTCCCTGGAAACACCATATATTTT.

This clonotype has just one count. The chain employs TRBV2 and TRBJ2-6; TRBD2 is a possible D gene (5 bases). Germline CDR1 reads SNHLY; CDR2 reads FYNNEI. This CDR3 is 15 amino acids long. V shed 8 bases and J shed 2 bases, with 13 bases lying between them. CDR3 bases: TGTGCCAGCCTACAGCTAGCTCCTGGGGCCAACGTCCTGACTTTC. Protein product: CASLQLAPGANVLTF.

Of note for this clonotype: One junction end does not reproduce the germline sequence, and a read error may be involved. V and J are TRBV7-2 and TRBJ2-7, with a tentative D call TRBD1 (6 bases). The germline gives CDR1 SGHTA, CDR2 FQGNSA. The CDR3 runs 15 residues. CDR3 bases: TGCGCCAGCAGCCCTCGGGGCCAGGGGACCTACGAGCAGTACTTC. It specifies CASSPRGQGTYEQYF.

This clonotype was seen at least ten times. This chain links TRBV2 with TRBJ1-5; perhaps TRBD1 as D (5 bases). The length of the CDR3 is 14 residues. Trimming shortened V by 4 bases and J by 1 base, and 8 bases separated the two germline ends. Germline CDR1 and CDR2: SNHLY and FYNNEI. CDR3 sequence reads: CASSVDRSNQPQHF. In nucleotides, the CDR3 is TGTGCCAGCAGTGTAGACAGAAGCAATCAGCCCCAGCATTTT.

This chain uses TRBV6-5 with TRBJ2-7; the match to TRBD1 covers 10 bases. With 6 bases clipped from V and 3 bases from J, the junction kept 8 bases outside the gene matches. The CDR3 is 15 amino acids. Germline assignment: CDR1 MNHEY and CDR2 SVGAGI. The CDR3 protein is CASRGGTGAIYEQYF. The CDR3 DNA follows: TGTGCCAGCAGAGGGGGGACAGGGGCCATCTACGAGCAGTACTTC.

This rearrangement joins TRBV12-3 or TRBV12-4 to TRBJ1-2; D possibly corresponds to TRBD1 (5 bases). The V end lost 10 bases, the J end lost 7 bases, and 19 bases lay between the germline ends. This CDR3 has 13 amino acids. This chain's CDR3 is CATSEPARVGYTF. CDR3 DNA sequence: TGTGCCACCAGCGAGCCAGCCAGGGTTGGCTACACCTTC.

As regards this clonotype: The CDR3 does not end in the conserved phenylalanine or tryptophan, so this is likely a read error. V is TRBV10-2 and J is TRBJ2-7; 7 nucleotides agree with TRBD2. The CDR3 loop spans 15 amino acids. With V trimmed by 2 bases and J by 2 bases, 6 bases remained unmatched. Germline V gene data show CDR1 as WSHSY and CDR2 as SAAADI. The CDR3 is CASSELASGPYEQYL. In DNA, the CDR3 is TGCGCCAGCAGTGAGCTGGCTAGCGGCCCCTACGAGCAGTACCTC.

This chain links TRBV14 with TRBJ1-2; no definite D call. CDR3 length: 16 amino acids. Germline V CDR1 and CDR2: SGHDN, FVKESK. The V and J ends lost 4 bases and 0 bases respectively, with 15 bases between them. This CDR3 reads CASSPSTGPTNYGYTF. CDR3 DNA: TGTGCCAGCAGCCCCTCTACCGGGCCGACTAACTATGGCTACACCTTC.

This clonotype was recorded at least ten times. CDR3 protein: CASSPHQEFGKLFF. The CDR3 nucleotides are TGTGCCAGCAGCCCCCACCAAGAATTCGGAAAACTGTTTTTT. The V call is TRBV9, the J call TRBJ1-4; no firm D call. V was clipped by 4 bases and J by 10 bases, with 17 bases between them. CDR1 is SGDLS, CDR2 YYNGEE, per germline. The CDR3 length is 14 residues.

The chain joins TRBV7-2 to TRBJ1-2, with a tentative D call TRBD1 (5 bases). Deletions cut 5 bases from V and 5 bases from J, with 15 bases between. Per germline, CDR1 SGHTA and CDR2 FQGNSA. The CDR3 covers 14 residues. The CDR3 nucleotides are TGTGCCAGCAGCACCCCAAGAGGGGAGTATGGCTACACCTTC. This encodes CASSTPRGEYGYTF.

In its sample, this clonotype was seen a few times. The chain recombines TRBV25-1 with TRBJ1-1; TRBD1 matches 8 bases. Trimming at V came to 5 bases and at J to 2 bases, leaving 7 bases not matched to a gene. The CDR3 consists of 15 residues. Germline lookup yields CDR1 MGHDK and CDR2 SYGVNS. CDR3 sequence (DNA): TGTGCCAGCAGTCCCGCAGGGGGCCTAAACACTGAAGCTTTCTTT. Protein: CASSPAGGLNTEAFF.

The chain uses TRBV10-3 and TRBJ2-5; 11 bases agree with TRBD2. CDR3 length: 15 amino acids. Germline V lookup: CDR1 ENHRY, CDR2 SYGVKD. V lost 6 bases and J lost 5; bases outside the gene matches: 8. The CDR3: CAIRKLAGVVETQYF. The CDR3 coding sequence is TGTGCCATCAGGAAACTAGCGGGAGTCGTCGAGACCCAGTACTTC.